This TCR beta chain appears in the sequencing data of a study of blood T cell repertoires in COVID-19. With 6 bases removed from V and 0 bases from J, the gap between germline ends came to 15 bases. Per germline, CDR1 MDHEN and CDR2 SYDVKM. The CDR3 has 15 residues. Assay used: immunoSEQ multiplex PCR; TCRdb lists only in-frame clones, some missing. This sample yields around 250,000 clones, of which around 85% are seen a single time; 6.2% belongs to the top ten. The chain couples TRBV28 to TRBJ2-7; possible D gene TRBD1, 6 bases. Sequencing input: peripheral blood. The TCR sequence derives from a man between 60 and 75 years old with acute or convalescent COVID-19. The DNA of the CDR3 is TGTGCCAGCAGAGGACAGCTCCCCAGCTCCTACGAGCAGTACTTC. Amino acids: CASRGQLPSSYEQYF.